One sample yielded the 26 T cell receptor beta chains listed below, sequenced in a study of cytomegalovirus exposure and HLA in healthy donors. PCR involved 60 Vbeta and 13 Jbeta primers. Profiled with immunoSEQ multiplex PCR; TCRdb holds only in-frame clones, not every one. The repertoire holds about 250,000 clones, with 92% as singletons. The sequencing input was PBMCs. These receptors came from a girl aged 2-9 years in good health and CMV-seronegative.

This chain uses TRBV18 with TRBJ1-4; D may be TRBD1 (6 bases). Germline CDR1 is KGHSH and CDR2 is LQKENI. The V end lost 4 bases, the J end lost 4 bases, and 10 bases lay between the germline ends. CDR3 length: 14 amino acids. The CDR3 sequence: CASSQDRSNEKLFF. CDR3 nucleotides: TGTGCCAGCTCACAAGACAGGAGTAATGAAAAACTGTTTTTT.

Notes on this clone: The same CDR3 arises from other DNA sequences in this sample as well. CDR3 bases: TGTGCCAGCAGTTACTCGAGTAATCAGCCCCAGCATTTT. Translating gives CASSYSSNQPQHF. The chain employs TRBV6-5 and TRBJ1-5; D gene uncertain. CDR3 length: 13 residues. Deletions cut 0 bases from V and 4 bases from J, with 4 bases between. Germline loops: CDR1 MNHEY, CDR2 SVGAGI.

The chain joins TRBV5-1 to TRBJ2-3, with TRBD2 as a possible D gene (5 bases). Germline assignment: CDR1 SGHRS and CDR2 YFSETQ. The germline V and J ends were trimmed by 4 bases and 2 bases, with 14 bases remaining between them. The CDR3 has 15 residues. The CDR3: CASSQHGENTDTQYF. The CDR3 coding sequence is TGCGCCAGCAGCCAACACGGGGAAAACACAGATACGCAGTATTTT.

The chain recombines TRBV7-9 with TRBJ2-4; D may be TRBD2 (7 bases). The germline V and J ends were trimmed by 5 bases and 8 bases, with 19 bases remaining between them. CDR1 SEHNR and CDR2 FQNEAQ come from the germline V gene (reference sequence). This CDR3 comprises 15 residues. The CDR3 DNA is TGTGCCAGCAGCCCCCTAGGGGGAGGGGCAGACATTCAGTACTTC. This encodes CASSPLGGGADIQYF.

The chain combines TRBV5-5 with TRBJ1-2; D may be TRBD1 (6 bases). Per the germline V gene, CDR1 is SGHKS and CDR2 is YYEKEE (reference sequence). V was pared by 0 bases and J by 1 base, with 16 bases between. The CDR3 spans 17 residues. CDR3 loop: CASSLVGTGLVNYGYTF. The CDR3 region has the DNA TGTGCCAGCAGCTTGGTGGGAACAGGGTTAGTTAACTATGGCTACACCTTC.

The genes are TRBV15 and TRBJ2-7; TRBD2 matches at 11 bases. Germline V CDR1 and CDR2: LNHNV, YYDKDF (reference sequence). This CDR3 has 15 amino acids. The V segment lost 4 bases and the J segment 3 bases; nucleotides outside the gene matches: 5. CDR3 residues: CATSIELAGDYEQYF. The CDR3 bases are TGTGCCACCAGCATAGAACTAGCGGGAGACTACGAGCAGTACTTC.

Comment on this clone: The junction shows a germline mismatch at one end, possibly a read error. The chain combines TRBV5-6 with TRBJ1-3; weak D call: TRBD1 (5 bases). The CDR3 has 15 amino acids. Germline V CDR1 and CDR2: SGHDT, YYEEEE. CDR3 sequence (DNA): TGTGCCAGCAGCTTGTCCGAGGGGACTCTCTGGAAAAACGACTTT. This sequence encodes CASSLSEGTLWKNDF.

CDR3 DNA: TGCGCCAGCAGCCAAGGGCTGGCGGGAGAATACATTCAGTACTTC. Protein sequence: CASSQGLAGEYIQYF. This chain joins TRBV4-1 and TRBJ2-4; 7 bases align to TRBD2. Per the germline V gene, CDR1 is MGHRA and CDR2 is YSYEKL. The trim removed 1 base at V and 8 bases at J, leaving 8 bases unmatched. The CDR3 is 15 amino acids.

This sequence joins TRBV4-1 and TRBJ1-1, with D uncertain. V lost 4 bases, J lost 7 bases, and 16 bases lay in between. The germline V gene has CDR1 MGHRA and CDR2 YSYEKL. The CDR3 extends over 14 amino acids. The CDR3 region has the DNA TGCGCCAGCAGCCCCGGTGGGTCGCAGCGTGAAGCTTTCTTT. This codes for CASSPGGSQREAFF.

V usage is TRBV5-1 and J usage is TRBJ2-6; 9 bases agree with TRBD1. Germline V lookup: CDR1 SGHRS, CDR2 YFSETQ. Trimming took 2 bases from V and 0 from J; bases not matched to a gene: 6. CDR3 length: 18 amino acids. The CDR3 is CASSLAGTGSSGANVLTF. For the CDR3, the DNA is TGCGCCAGCAGCTTAGCCGGGACAGGGAGCTCTGGGGCCAACGTCCTGACTTTC.

This clone was counted once. This chain links TRBV5-1 with TRBJ2-7, with a weak D call TRBD2 (7 bases). Between the trimmed V and J ends, which lost 2 bases and 4 bases, there was a span of 16 bases. The length of the CDR3 is 15 residues. CDR1 and CDR2 from the germline V gene are SGHRS and YFSETQ. Here the CDR3 reads CASSLQGREAYEQYF. The CDR3 DNA sequence: TGCGCCAGCAGCTTACAGGGACGGGAGGCGTACGAGCAGTACTTC.

This chain uses TRBV10-3 with TRBJ2-7; 9 positions agree with TRBD2. The CDR3 totals 14 residues. The junction had 8 bases not matched to a gene; V was cut back by 11 bases and J by 0 bases. Per the germline V gene, CDR1 is ENHRY and CDR2 is SYGVKD. This chain's CDR3 is CASRRTSDSYEQYF. CDR3 DNA sequence: TGTGCCTCCCGGAGGACTAGCGACTCCTACGAGCAGTACTTC.

V is TRBV29-1 and J is TRBJ1-2; D ambiguous. This CDR3 region has 11 residues. The germline V gene has CDR1 SQVTM and CDR2 ANQGSEA. The V end was cut by 6 bases, the J end by 8 bases, with 13 bases between. Written as DNA, the CDR3 is TGCAGCGTGGCCTCGGGCGGGGGCTACACCTTC. Protein: CSVASGGGYTF.

The chain combines TRBV19 with TRBJ1-3; D is unresolved. Germline V gene data show CDR1 as LNHDA and CDR2 as SQIVND (reference sequence). CDR3 length equals 13 residues. V dropped 2 bases and J dropped 0 bases, with 2 bases sitting between them. The CDR3 coding sequence is TGTGCCAGTAGTATACTCTCTGGAAACACCATATATTTT. It codes for CASSILSGNTIYF.

The J gene is TRBJ2-6, the V gene TRBV9, with 10 bases that match TRBD1. The length of the CDR3 is 18 residues. Per germline, CDR1 SGDLS and CDR2 YYNGEE. V was clipped by 5 bases and J by 2 bases; unmatched bases: 10. CDR3 sequence reads: CASRGTGTGVAGANVLTF. The CDR3, as DNA: TGTGCCAGCAGGGGAACCGGGACAGGGGTAGCTGGGGCCAACGTCCTGACTTTC.

This chain joins TRBV12-5 and TRBJ1-5; 10 bases fit TRBD1. Germline CDR1 reads LGHNT; CDR2 reads FRNRAP. The V segment lost 5 bases and the J segment 6 bases; nucleotides outside the gene matches: 7. The CDR3 is made up of 15 amino acids. CDR3 amino acids: CASGTGQGVGQPQHF. The CDR3 coding sequence is TGTGCTAGTGGTACAGGACAGGGGGTGGGTCAGCCCCAGCATTTT. The variable domain in full, completed from reference TRBV12-5 and TRBJ1-5, reads DARVTQTPRHKVTEMGQEVTMRCQPILGHNTVFWYRQTMMQGLELLAYFRNRAPLDDSGMPKDRFSAEMPDATLATLKIQPSEPRDSAVYFCASGTGQGVGQPQHFGDGTRLSIL.

The rearrangement links TRBV30 to TRBJ2-5, with D uncertain. The J call may be mistaken, given a closer DNA end match to TRBJ2-7. The germline gives CDR1 GTSNPN, CDR2 SVGIG (reference sequence). CDR3 length: 16 amino acids. The CDR3 nucleotides read TGTGCCTGGAGGAACATCAAGGATTTAGCAGCCTACGAGCAGTACTTC. Its translation is CAWRNIKDLAAYEQYF.

In the case of this clone: Other nucleotide sequences in the sample specify the same CDR3. This rearrangement joins TRBV29-1 to TRBJ2-7, with 11 nucleotides matching TRBD1. This CDR3 has 12 residues. Germline V gives CDR1 SQVTM, CDR2 ANQGSEA. V shed 4 bases and J 4 bases; nucleotides not matched to a gene: 0. CDR3 sequence reads: CSVGDRGYEQYF. The CDR3 coding sequence is TGCAGCGTTGGGGACAGGGGGTACGAGCAGTACTTC.

The rearrangement links TRBV9 to TRBJ2-3; 7 bases line up with TRBD1. Trimming cost V 0 bases and J 0 bases; bases outside gene matches: 4. Germline V CDR1 and CDR2: SGDLS, YYNGEE. The CDR3 contains 16 residues. CDR3 region: CASSVEGAGSTDTQYF. The DNA for the CDR3 is TGTGCCAGCAGCGTAGAGGGGGCAGGTAGCACAGATACGCAGTATTTT.

The chain recombines TRBV27 with TRBJ1-3; 7 bases fit TRBD1. The CDR3 sequence is 15 residues long. The ends lost 6 bases at V and 2 bases at J; junction bases unmatched: 7. Germline CDR1 MNHEY, CDR2 SMNVEV (reference sequence). CDR3 loop: CASSLRGTAGNTIYF. The CDR3 bases are TGTGCCAGCAGCCTACGAGGGACAGCTGGAAACACCATATATTTT.

J is TRBJ2-5 and V is TRBV18, with TRBD2 matching over 14 bases. V was pared by 3 bases and J by 2 bases, with 8 bases of the junction left unmatched. The CDR3 has 18 residues. Germline CDR1 reads KGHSH; CDR2 reads LQKENI. CDR3 nucleotides: TGTGCCAGCTCACCGCTCCCGGGACTAGCGGGAGCTCAAGAGACCCAGTACTTC. It translates to CASSPLPGLAGAQETQYF.

V and J are TRBV7-9 and TRBJ2-7; TRBD2 might be the D (5 bases). Trimming cost V 1 base and J 1 base, with 17 bases left between them. The CDR3 contains 17 residues. Germline-derived CDR1 and CDR2 are SEHNR and FQNEAQ (reference sequence). CDR3: CASSLDWRSRGSYEQYF. CDR3 nucleotide sequence: TGTGCCAGCAGCTTAGACTGGAGATCTAGAGGGTCCTACGAGCAGTACTTC.

The rearrangement joins TRBV30 to TRBJ2-1; possible D gene TRBD1, 5 bases. Germline loops: CDR1 GTSNPN, CDR2 SVGIG (reference sequence). CDR3 length equals 15 residues. Trimming cost V 1 base and J 4 bases, with 14 bases left between them. The CDR3, as DNA: TGTGCCTGGAGTGCCCCAGGGTTAGGGTACAATGAGCAGTTCTTC. This codes for CAWSAPGLGYNEQFF.

The chain combines TRBV19 with TRBJ1-5, with TRBD1 identical over 12 bases. This CDR3 is built from 15 residues. Germline V CDR1 and CDR2: LNHDA, SQIVND (reference sequence). The ends lost 8 bases at V and 9 bases at J; junction bases unmatched: 11. CDR3 amino acids: CASRPPGQGALPQHF. Written as DNA, the CDR3 is TGTGCCAGTCGACCTCCGGGACAGGGGGCACTGCCCCAGCATTTT.

The chain combines TRBV15 with TRBJ1-1, with TRBD1 matching over 8 bases. The V segment lost 3 bases and the J segment 6 bases; nucleotides outside the gene matches: 6. This CDR3 comprises 14 residues. From germline, CDR1 is LNHNV and CDR2 YYDKDF (reference sequence). CDR3 DNA sequence: TGTGCCACCAGCAGGCCGGACAGGGAGGCTGAAGCTTTCTTT. Its protein is CATSRPDREAEAFF.

The rearrangement joins TRBV10-3 to TRBJ1-6; the match to TRBD1 covers 9 bases. Germline CDR1 ENHRY, CDR2 SYGVKD. Trimming removed 5 bases from V and 9 bases from J; junction bases left unmatched: 5. This CDR3 region has 14 residues. CDR3 in DNA: TGTGCCATCAGTACAGGGGGCGCTAGTTCACCCCTCCACTTT. Amino acid sequence: CAISTGGASSPLHF.